Shown below are 27 T cell receptor beta chains from a single sample sequenced in a study of T cell repertoires in ileal Crohn's disease. The time point here: neoterminal ileum biopsy at postoperative endoscopy, about 6 months after surgery. Profiling relied on immunoSEQ multiplex PCR, and the TCRdb table lists in-frame clones only, not all of them. The table lists about 12,000 clones, 82% of them singletons. The sequencing sample was made of ileal tissue. The receptor source for this set is an adult with Crohn's disease.

The gene calls are TRBV11-2 and TRBJ1-4, with 9 bases matching TRBD1. Germline CDR1 reads SGHAT; CDR2 reads FQNNGV. Trimming took 5 bases from V and 6 from J; bases not matched to a gene: 4. The CDR3 is 14 residues long. CDR3 sequence (DNA): TGTGCCAGCAGCCCTTGGACAGGGGATGAAAAACTGTTTTTT. Amino acid sequence: CASSPWTGDEKLFF.

The V gene is TRBV6-1, the J gene TRBJ2-4; 10 bases are a match to TRBD2. Germline V gene sequence: CDR1 MNHNS, CDR2 SASEGT. V shed 6 bases, J shed 12 bases, and the junction held 14 bases outside the gene matches. This CDR3 region has 15 residues. The CDR3 here is CASRGGLAGERNQYF. In nucleotides, the CDR3 is TGTGCCAGCAGGGGGGGGCTAGCGGGAGAGAGGAATCAGTACTTC.

This chain links TRBV25-1 with TRBJ2-5; no definite D call. Germline values: CDR1 MGHDK, CDR2 SYGVNS. This CDR3 has 14 residues. Trimming took off 4 bases at V and 2 bases at J, with 11 bases between the two ends. Here the CDR3 DNA reads TGTGCCAGCAGTGTATTAGCAAAACAAGAGACCCAGTACTTC. It specifies CASSVLAKQETQYF.

This clone was recorded once. This sequence joins TRBV6-1 and TRBJ2-1; D is uncertain. CDR3 size: 13 residues. Trimming shortened V by 5 bases and J by 4 bases, and 9 bases separated the two germline ends. Germline CDR1 is MNHNS and CDR2 is SASEGT. Written as DNA, the CDR3 is TGTGCCAGCAGTCCGACAAGATACAATGAGCAGTTCTTC. This encodes CASSPTRYNEQFF.

V and J are TRBV5-1 and TRBJ1-2; 8 nucleotides agree with TRBD1. Germline CDR1 SGHRS, CDR2 YFSETQ. The CDR3 totals 16 residues. The V gene end was trimmed by 4 bases and the J gene end by 0 bases; junction bases not matched to a gene: 8. CDR3 coding DNA: TGCGCCAGCAGCCCCACCGGGACAGGACCTAACTATGGCTACACCTTC. It translates to CASSPTGTGPNYGYTF.

This chain links TRBV5-1 with TRBJ2-1; the D is unclear. Per germline, CDR1 SGHRS and CDR2 YFSETQ. The CDR3 runs to 14 residues. V lost 1 base, J lost 6 bases, and 11 bases lay in between. CDR3 nucleotides: TGCGCCAGCAGCTTGAGCTGGGCGTCCAATGAGCAGTTCTTC. The encoded protein is CASSLSWASNEQFF. Together with reference TRBV5-1 and TRBJ2-1, the CDR3 gives the full variable domain: KAGVTQTPRYLIKTRGQQVTLSCSPISGHRSVSWYQQTPGQGLQFLFEYFSETQRNKGNFPGRFSGRQFSNSRSEMNVSTLELGDSALYLCASSLSWASNEQFFGPGTRLTVL.

The sample holds one count of this clone. The chain joins TRBV4-1 to TRBJ1-2; no firm D call. Trimming removed 4 bases from V and 4 bases from J, with 10 bases in between. This CDR3 has 13 amino acids. Germline V CDR1 and CDR2: MGHRA, YSYEKL. The CDR3 region is CASSPPGIYGYTF. The CDR3 DNA reads as TGCGCCAGCAGCCCCCCCGGGATCTATGGCTACACCTTC.

The rearrangement uses TRBV9 and TRBJ2-6; D remains unclear. The CDR3 runs to 15 residues. CDR1 and CDR2 (germline): SGDLS, YYNGEE. Trimming cost V 0 bases and J 4 bases, with 8 bases left between them. The CDR3 DNA reads as TGTGCCAGCAGCGTAGGAGGTTTGGGGGCCAACGTCCTGACTTTC. Amino acid sequence: CASSVGGLGANVLTF.

The rearrangement links TRBV5-1 to TRBJ1-1, with D unclear. This CDR3 has 14 residues. V lost 3 bases and J 5 bases, leaving 14 bases between the germline ends. CDR1 and CDR2 from the germline V gene are SGHRS and YFSETQ. Here the CDR3 DNA reads TGCGCCAGCAGCTCGGCGGATCGGAGGACTGAAGCTTTCTTT. Translation gives CASSSADRRTEAFF.

The gene calls are TRBV19 and TRBJ1-1; possible D gene TRBD1, 5 bases. The CDR3 is 15 residues long. V was clipped by 4 bases and J by 5 bases, with 17 bases between them. The germline gives CDR1 LNHDA, CDR2 SQIVND (reference sequence). The CDR3 protein is CASSTGGTGTTEAFF. DNA of the CDR3: TGTGCCAGTAGTACCGGGGGTACAGGAACGACTGAAGCTTTCTTT. Complete variable domain (other parts from reference TRBV19 and TRBJ1-1): DGGITQSPKYLFRKEGQNVTLSCEQNLNHDAMYWYRQDPGQGLRLIYYSQIVNDFQKGDIAEGYSVSREKKESFPLTVTSAQKNPTAFYLCASSTGGTGTTEAFFGQGTRLTVV.

This rearrangement joins TRBV5-1 to TRBJ1-2; 8 nucleotides agree with TRBD1. CDR3 size: 14 residues. The ends lost 5 bases at V and 6 bases at J; junction bases unmatched: 9. Germline V lookup: CDR1 SGHRS, CDR2 YFSETQ. CDR3 nucleotides: TGCGCCAGCAGTCACGACAGGGGATCGGATGGCTACACCTTC. This codes for CASSHDRGSDGYTF.

The chain recombines TRBV30 with TRBJ2-7, with D possibly TRBD1 on 8 matching bases. V was clipped by 4 bases and J by 1 base, with 11 bases between them. The CDR3 length is 13 residues. The germline CDR1 and CDR2 sequences are GTSNPN and SVGIG (reference sequence). CDR3 sequence (DNA): TGTGCCTGGAACAGGGGGGGGTCCTACGAGCAGTACTTC. Its protein product is CAWNRGGSYEQYF.

J is TRBJ2-5 and V is TRBV6-6; D perhaps matches TRBD1 (5 bases). Per the germline V gene, CDR1 is MNHNY and CDR2 is SVGAGI (reference sequence). The V and J ends lost 5 bases and 12 bases respectively, with 13 bases between them. The CDR3 extends over 11 amino acids. CDR3 region: CASSLGREEYF. In nucleotides, the CDR3 is TGTGCCAGCAGTCTAGGCAGGGAAGAGTACTTC.

This chain uses TRBV6-6 with TRBJ2-7, with 7 bases identical to TRBD1. The CDR3 has 14 amino acids. V lost 6 bases, J lost 3 bases, and 8 bases stayed unmatched. Germline V gene data show CDR1 as MNHNY and CDR2 as SVGAGI (reference sequence). CDR3 in DNA: TGTGCCAGCAGACGGACAGGATTCGGCTACGAGCAGTACTTC. Protein product: CASRRTGFGYEQYF.

A note on this clone: A junction end diverges from the germline sequence, so it may reflect a read error. Different DNA sequences within this sample yield the same CDR3. The J gene is TRBJ1-5, the V gene TRBV5-1; TRBD1 matches 8 bases. This CDR3 has 14 residues. CDR1 and CDR2 from the germline V gene are SGHRS and YFSETQ. In DNA, the CDR3 is TGCGCCAGCAGCTTGTCAGGGGGCAACCAGCCCCAGCATTTT. Translation gives CASSLSGGNQPQHF. Full variable domain (missing parts from reference TRBV5-1 and TRBJ1-5): KAGVTQTPRYLIKTRGQQVTLSCSPISGHRSVSWYQQTPGQGLQFLFEYFSETQRNKGNFPGRFSGRQFSNSRSEMNVSTLELGDSALYLCASSLSGGNQPQHFGDGTRLSIL.

V gene TRBV9 combines with J gene TRBJ1-2; 11 nucleotides match TRBD1. Unmatched junction bases numbered 17, after V lost 4 bases and J lost 6 bases. The CDR3 runs to 18 residues. The V gene's germline CDR1 is SGDLS and CDR2 YYNGEE. The CDR3 DNA reads TGTGCCAGCAGCCCGAATCCCGGGACAGGGGGTGGTGTTGATGGCTACACCTTC. Its translation: CASSPNPGTGGGVDGYTF.

This sequence joins TRBV5-4 and TRBJ1-1; no definite D call. CDR3 length equals 14 residues. Trimming shortened V by 0 bases and J by 6 bases, and 12 bases separated the two germline ends. CDR1 and CDR2 (germline): SGHNT, YYREEE (reference sequence). CDR3: CASSLAGGFPEAFF. In nucleotides, the CDR3 is TGTGCCAGCAGCTTGGCCGGAGGATTCCCTGAAGCTTTCTTT.

J is TRBJ1-2 and V is TRBV20-1, with D unresolved. This CDR3 comprises 11 residues. Per the germline V gene, CDR1 is DFQATT and CDR2 is SNEGSKA (reference sequence). Trimming pared 5 bases from V and 8 bases from J, leaving 12 bases between. As DNA, the CDR3 is TGCAGTGCTTTCGGTATGGAGGGCTACACCTTC. Translation: CSAFGMEGYTF.

The chain uses TRBV11-3 and TRBJ1-2; 8 bases line up with TRBD1. This CDR3 has 14 residues. The V gene's germline CDR1 is SGHNT and CDR2 YENEEA. J lost 4 bases, V lost 4 bases, and 5 bases had no gene match. The CDR3 coding sequence is TGTGCCAGCAGCTCACAGGGGGGTGCCTATGGCTACACCTTC. Its translation is CASSSQGGAYGYTF.

This clone was found once. The rearrangement joins TRBV6-1 to TRBJ2-3; TRBD1 agrees at 7 bases. Germline assignment: CDR1 MNHNS and CDR2 SASEGT. Losses at the gene ends were 2 bases for V and 10 bases for J; bases not matched to a gene: 12. This CDR3 has 15 residues. In DNA, the CDR3 is TGTGCCAGCAGTGAATTGGGGACAGTTAGCCAGGCGCAGTATTTT. It is translated as CASSELGTVSQAQYF.

This clone was picked up a small number of times. This sequence joins TRBV4-1 and TRBJ1-3; D is possibly TRBD1 (5 bases). V shed 4 bases and J shed 1 base, with 8 bases lying between them. CDR3 length equals 14 residues. Germline V gene data show CDR1 as MGHRA and CDR2 as YSYEKL. Here the CDR3 DNA reads TGCGCCAGCAGCCGGGGGGGTTCTGGAAACACCATATATTTT. Residues: CASSRGGSGNTIYF.

The rearrangement uses TRBV5-1 and TRBJ1-1, with D tentatively TRBD1 (5 bases). The germline gives CDR1 SGHRS, CDR2 YFSETQ. With 2 bases removed from V and 5 bases from J, the gap between germline ends came to 10 bases. This CDR3 comprises 13 residues. The CDR3 reads CASSLGTRTEAFF. CDR3 sequence (DNA): TGCGCCAGCAGCTTAGGGACTAGGACTGAAGCTTTCTTT.

This sequence joins TRBV7-9 and TRBJ1-5; D uncertain. Deletions cut 3 bases from V and 5 bases from J, with 11 bases between. Germline V gene data show CDR1 as SEHNR and CDR2 as FQNEAQ (reference sequence). This CDR3 has 14 amino acids. CDR3 sequence (DNA): TGTGCCAGCAGCTTCCATGGAGGCGATCAGCCCCAGCATTTT. It is translated as CASSFHGGDQPQHF.

V usage is TRBV5-6 and J usage is TRBJ2-7; TRBD1 matches 7 bases. Trimming took 2 bases from V and 2 from J; bases not matched to a gene: 1. In germline, CDR1 is SGHDT, CDR2 YYEEEE. The CDR3 consists of 13 residues. The chain's CDR3 is CASSLTGAYEQYF. The CDR3 region has the DNA TGTGCCAGCAGCTTAACAGGGGCCTACGAGCAGTACTTC.

This chain connects TRBV5-1 to TRBJ1-6, with D unclear. Trimming stripped 0 bases from V and 6 bases from J, with 7 bases between. In germline, CDR1 is SGHRS, CDR2 YFSETQ. This CDR3 region has 14 residues. The CDR3 sequence is CASSLDSVNSPLHF. The CDR3 nucleotides are TGCGCCAGCAGCTTGGATTCGGTTAATTCACCCCTCCACTTT.

This rearrangement joins TRBV27 to TRBJ1-5, with a possible D match to TRBD1 (5 bases). The germline V gene has CDR1 MNHEY and CDR2 SMNVEV (reference sequence). Trimming shortened V by 6 bases and J by 2 bases, and 14 bases separated the two germline ends. This CDR3 has 15 residues. CDR3 protein: CASRQEGDGNQPQHF. DNA for the CDR3: TGTGCCAGCAGACAGGAAGGGGATGGCAATCAGCCCCAGCATTTT.

The rearrangement joins TRBV29-1 to TRBJ1-2; D is unclear. This CDR3 region has 12 residues. Germline-derived CDR1 and CDR2 are SQVTM and ANQGSEA. V dropped 6 bases and J dropped 4 bases, with 12 bases sitting between them. CDR3 residues: CSVPSRSYGYTF. CDR3 nucleotide sequence: TGCAGCGTCCCTAGTCGGAGCTATGGCTACACCTTC.